Listed here are 30 T cell receptor beta chains from one sample, sequenced in a study of T cells in Graves' hyperthyroidism and ophthalmopathy. TCR beta CDR3 regions were amplified from RNA. Researchers ran a first-round RT-PCR on the TCR CDR3 using the HTBI primer set. One entry per CDR3 protein results from TCRdb running MiXCR on the multiplex PCR reads. This table has roughly 350,000 distinct CDR3 sequences, around 15% appearing once. The sample taken for sequencing was blood. These receptors were taken from a woman aged 30 to 39 with Graves' ophthalmopathy.

The V and J genes are TRBV15 and TRBJ2-1; no clear D gene. The CDR3 is 15 residues long. Trimming stripped 3 bases from V and 5 bases from J, with 14 bases between. Per the germline V gene, CDR1 is LNHNV and CDR2 is YYDKDF (reference sequence). The CDR3: CATSSPDKSHNEQFF. The CDR3 DNA reads as TGTGCCACCAGCAGCCCAGATAAATCCCACAATGAGCAGTTCTTC.

Many counts were recorded for this clonotype. The V and J genes are TRBV2 and TRBJ1-2, with D possibly being TRBD1 (6 bases). V was shortened by 2 bases and J by 3 bases, with 13 bases between the two germline ends. The germline gives CDR1 SNHLY, CDR2 FYNNEI. CDR3 size: 15 residues. The CDR3 sequence is CASSERGRGDYGYTF. The CDR3 nucleotides are TGTGCCAGCAGTGAACGTGGCAGGGGAGACTATGGCTACACCTTC. Combining the CDR3 with reference TRBV2 and TRBJ1-2 gives the whole variable domain EPEVTQTPSHQVTQMGQEVILRCVPISNHLYFYWYRQILGQKVEFLVSFYNNEISEKSEIFDDQFSVERPDGSNFTLKIRSTKLEDSAMYFCASSERGRGDYGYTFGSGTRLTVV.

Points on this clonotype: A much larger clone sits a single nucleotide away, making a read error possible. A read error is likely, as this CDR3 ends without the conserved phenylalanine or tryptophan. This rearrangement joins TRBV6-1 to TRBJ1-1; D call uncertain. Trimming left V 7 bases short and J 1 base short, with 13 bases between. The CDR3 loop spans 14 amino acids. Germline CDR1 reads MNHNS; CDR2 reads SASEGT. The CDR3 loop is CASKDGSTNTEAFS. For the CDR3, the DNA is TGTGCCAGCAAAGATGGGAGCACGAACACTGAAGCTTTCTCT.

Comment on this clonotype: A much larger clone lies a single base off, so this may be a read error. The chain employs TRBV27 and TRBJ1-1; D call uncertain. The CDR3 sequence is 17 residues long. In germline, CDR1 is MNHEY, CDR2 SMNVEV (reference sequence). Here the CDR3 reads CAGSLWRAPRRNTEAFF. CDR3 DNA: TGTGCCGGCAGTTTATGGCGGGCCCCCAGAAGGAACACTGAAGCTTTCTTT.

In this sample, this clonotype turned up many times. This sequence joins TRBV10-3 and TRBJ2-7; tentative D call: TRBD1 (6 bases). CDR3 length: 14 amino acids. Per germline, CDR1 ENHRY and CDR2 SYGVKD. Trimming stripped 4 bases from V and 1 base from J, with 11 bases between. CDR3: CAISAGDGSYEQYF. In DNA, the CDR3 is TGTGCCATCAGTGCAGGGGATGGGTCCTACGAGCAGTACTTC.

With respect to this clonotype: The junction and the germline gene differ at one end; a read error may be behind it. The rearrangement uses TRBV5-1 and TRBJ2-3, with TRBD1 matching 10 bases. Germline V lookup: CDR1 SGHRS, CDR2 YFSETQ. CDR3 size: 16 residues. CDR3 sequence reads: CASSYGTGDTTDTQYF. The CDR3 bases are TGTGCCAGCAGCTACGGGACAGGGGACACAACAGATACGCAGTATTTT.

This clonotype was detected many times. An end of the junction does not agree with germline; a read error may underlie this. The V call is TRBV7-7, the J call TRBJ2-2, with D perhaps TRBD1 (6 bases). CDR1 is SSHAT and CDR2 is FNYEAQ in the germline V gene (reference sequence). The CDR3 runs 15 residues. In nucleotides, the CDR3 is TGTGCTAGCAGCGAGGGACACCAGAACACCGGGGAGCTGTTTTTT. It encodes CASSEGHQNTGELFF.

This clonotype was recorded a few times. The rearrangement links TRBV25-1 to TRBJ2-2, with D perhaps being TRBD1 or TRBD2 (5 bases each). The CDR3 is 14 amino acids. CDR1 is MGHDK and CDR2 is SYGVNS in the germline V gene. The V and J ends lost 6 bases and 1 base respectively, with 9 bases between them. The chain's CDR3 is CASRGDGNTGELFF. The CDR3 DNA reads TGTGCCAGCAGGGGGGACGGGAACACCGGGGAGCTGTTTTTT. Complete variable domain (other parts from reference TRBV25-1 and TRBJ2-2): EADIYQTPRYLVIGTGKKITLECSQTMGHDKMYWYQQDPGMELHLIHYSYGVNSTEKGDLSSESTVSRIRTEHFPLTLESARPSHTSQYLCASRGDGNTGELFFGEGSRLTVL.

This clonotype has more than one count but fewer than ten. This chain uses TRBV4-1 with TRBJ1-1; TRBD1 aligns across 7 bases. Trimming cost V 1 base and J 4 bases; bases outside gene matches: 6. This CDR3 has 15 amino acids. Per the germline V gene, CDR1 is MGHRA and CDR2 is YSYEKL. The CDR3 protein is CASSQVYGDSTEAFF. The CDR3 DNA follows: TGCGCCAGCAGCCAAGTTTACGGGGACAGCACTGAAGCTTTCTTT.

Points on this clonotype: A read error may account for a junction end that differs from germline. The J gene is TRBJ2-5, the V gene TRBV27, with D hard to call. The CDR3 runs to 14 residues. Germline CDR1 reads MNHEY; CDR2 reads SMNVEV (reference sequence). In nucleotides, the CDR3 is TGTGCCGGCAGTACGCGTGCTAACTGGGGGACCCAGTACTTC. Translation gives CAGSTRANWGTQYF.

Many counts were recorded for this clonotype. The V gene is TRBV7-9, the J gene TRBJ2-7, with D maybe TRBD2 (6 bases). Trimming cost V 6 bases and J 2 bases, with 14 bases left between them. There are 14 residues in the CDR3. Germline V gene lookup returns CDR1 SEHNR and CDR2 FQNEAQ (reference sequence). The CDR3 DNA sequence: TGTGCCAGCAGTACACGCGGGGCCCCCTACGAGCAGTACTTC. Its protein is CASSTRGAPYEQYF.

This clonotype was picked up many times. This chain links TRBV30 with TRBJ2-3, with TRBD2 as a possible D gene (6 bases). V was cut by 4 bases and J by 8 bases, with 19 bases left in between. From germline, CDR1 is GTSNPN and CDR2 SVGIG (reference sequence). CDR3 length: 14 residues. The CDR3 nucleotides are TGTGCCTGGAACTCCGGGCGGGGTTTGGTTACGCAGTATTTT. It translates to CAWNSGRGLVTQYF.

This clonotype was observed a handful of times. The CDR3, as DNA: TGTGCCAGCAGCGTAGCTATGGCAGCCCTCGACACCGGGGAGCTGTTTTTT. Translation gives CASSVAMAALDTGELFF. The rearrangement uses TRBV9 and TRBJ2-2; D gene unclear. Germline V lookup: CDR1 SGDLS, CDR2 YYNGEE. V was shortened by 0 bases and J by 3 bases, with 15 bases between the two germline ends. This CDR3 contains 17 residues.

This clonotype appeared a few times. The gene calls are TRBV20-1 and TRBJ2-2; D gene unclear. V lost 0 bases and J lost 4, with 12 bases in between. CDR3 length: 15 amino acids. Per the germline V gene, CDR1 is DFQATT and CDR2 is SNEGSKA (reference sequence). CDR3 sequence reads: CSARDPRTRTGELFF. The DNA of the CDR3 is TGCAGTGCTAGAGACCCCAGGACGCGCACCGGGGAGCTGTTTTTT.

There are many counts of this clonotype. The gene calls are TRBV7-9 and TRBJ2-3; no definite D call. The germline gives CDR1 SEHNR, CDR2 FQNEAQ (reference sequence). The CDR3 runs 15 residues. Trimming cost V 7 bases and J 2 bases, with 16 bases left between them. The CDR3 reads CASTPWQPITDTQYF. The CDR3 nucleotides are TGTGCCAGCACCCCGTGGCAACCCATCACAGATACGCAGTATTTT.

This clonotype has ten or more counts. The genes are TRBV3-1 and TRBJ1-3; the match to TRBD1 covers 7 bases. CDR3 length equals 12 residues. CDR1 and CDR2 (germline): LGHDT, YNNKEL (reference sequence). V trimming: 8 bases; J trimming: 6 bases; junction bases outside the gene matches: 4. The CDR3 loop reads CASEGAENTIYF. The CDR3 DNA reads as TGTGCCAGCGAGGGGGCCGAAAACACCATATATTTT. The full variable domain, with the rest looked up from reference TRBV3-1 and TRBJ1-3, is DTAVSQTPKYLVTQMGNDKSIKCEQNLGHDTMYWYKQDSKKFLKIMFSYNNKELIINETVPNRFSPKSPDKAHLNLHINSLELGDSAVYFCASEGAENTIYFGEGSWLTVV.

V usage is TRBV7-8 and J usage is TRBJ2-3, with 8 bases matching TRBD2. The CDR3 extends over 15 amino acids. The germline V gene encodes CDR1 SGHVS and CDR2 FQNEAQ. With V trimmed by 5 bases and J by 5 bases, 9 bases remained unmatched. CDR3 loop: CASSPPGGVRDTQYF. CDR3 DNA sequence: TGTGCCAGCAGCCCCCCCGGGGGGGTGCGAGATACGCAGTATTTT.

This clonotype appeared many times. The chain uses TRBV7-9 and TRBJ2-7; tentatively, D is TRBD1 (6 bases). The CDR3 extends over 14 amino acids. Trimming shortened V by 5 bases and J by 1 base, and 12 bases separated the two germline ends. Germline V gene lookup returns CDR1 SEHNR and CDR2 FQNEAQ (reference sequence). CDR3 sequence: CASSGRQDSYEQYF. As DNA, the CDR3 is TGTGCCAGCAGCGGGCGACAGGATTCCTACGAGCAGTACTTC.

This clonotype was seen many times. The V call is TRBV28, the J call TRBJ2-2; 8 bases align to TRBD1. The germline V gene has CDR1 MDHEN and CDR2 SYDVKM. After removal of 6 bases from V and 2 bases from J, the junction contained 2 bases not matched to a gene. The CDR3 is 14 amino acids. CDR3 coding DNA: TGTGCCAGCAGACAGGGGGAAAACACCGGGGAGCTGTTTTTT. This translates into CASRQGENTGELFF.

This clonotype was seen at least ten times. At one of its ends the junction is not consistent with the germline gene, which may arise from a read error. V usage is TRBV7-7 and J usage is TRBJ2-5; 9 bases line up with TRBD1. The CDR3 consists of 13 residues. Germline V CDR1 and CDR2: SSHAT, FNYEAQ (reference sequence). The chain's CDR3 is CASSKDRGETQYF. CDR3 nucleotide sequence: TGTGCTAGCAGCAAGGACAGGGGAGAGACCCAGTACTTC.

In regard to this clonotype: Possible read error: a much larger clone is one base away. The CDR3 protein is CASSVGNGLDTEAFF. The CDR3 bases are TGTGCCAGCAGCGTAGGTAACGGTCTGGACACTGAAGCTTTCTTT. The gene calls are TRBV9 and TRBJ1-1; D remains unclear. V was shortened by 0 bases and J by 3 bases, with 12 bases between the two germline ends. This CDR3 is 15 amino acids long. Germline assignment: CDR1 SGDLS and CDR2 YYNGEE.

The chain combines TRBV14 with TRBJ1-6; D is perhaps TRBD1 (5 bases). Trimming took off 5 bases at V and 10 bases at J, with 15 bases between the two ends. Per the germline V gene, CDR1 is SGHDN and CDR2 is FVKESK. The CDR3 length is 14 residues. CDR3 sequence: CASSWGLKDSPLHF. CDR3 DNA: TGTGCCAGCAGCTGGGGCCTAAAGGACTCACCCCTCCACTTT.

This clonotype was detected ten times or more. A read error may account for a junction end that differs from germline. The rearrangement joins TRBV6-2 or TRBV6-3 to TRBJ2-1; 7 bases line up with TRBD2. CDR1 and CDR2 from the germline V gene are MNHEY and SVGEGT. This CDR3 is 16 amino acids long. The CDR3 loop reads CASTYSWGGDYNEQFF. The CDR3 nucleotides are TGTGCCAGCACTTACTCTTGGGGGGGAGATTACAATGAGCAGTTCTTC.

In its sample, this clonotype was seen many times. The J gene is TRBJ2-5, the V gene TRBV20-1; no reliable D call. The CDR3 is 13 amino acids. Germline V gene data show CDR1 as DFQATT and CDR2 as SNEGSKA (reference sequence). Trimming left V 6 bases short and J 5 bases short, with 16 bases between. The CDR3 DNA reads TGCAGTGCCCCGATGCCGGGTGCGGAGACCCAGTACTTC. This codes for CSAPMPGAETQYF.

This clonotype was picked up many times. The CDR3 bases are TGTGCCAGCAGCTTCGGGGGGACAGTGAGGGAGACCCAGTACTTC. It is translated as CASSFGGTVRETQYF. This sequence joins TRBV3-1 and TRBJ2-5, with D perhaps TRBD1 or TRBD2 (7 bases each). The length of the CDR3 is 15 residues. Trimming stripped 5 bases from V and 5 bases from J, with 18 bases between. CDR1 LGHDT and CDR2 YNNKEL come from the germline V gene (reference sequence).

This clonotype appeared many times. The CDR3 nucleotides read TGTGCCAGCAGTTCCGCCAGTCGCGCAGCAAGTAACTATGGCTACACCTTC. It is translated as CASSSASRAASNYGYTF. The chain recombines TRBV28 with TRBJ1-2, with D hard to call. Germline CDR1 reads MDHEN; CDR2 reads SYDVKM. Trimming stripped 4 bases from V and 1 base from J, with 19 bases between. There are 17 residues in the CDR3.

The CDR3 region is CASRSTSGGYEQYF. CDR3 nucleotide sequence: TGTGCCAGCAGGAGCACTAGCGGGGGGTACGAGCAGTACTTC. The chain employs TRBV12-3 or TRBV12-4 and TRBJ2-7; 12 positions match TRBD2. The ends lost 6 bases at V and 4 bases at J; junction bases unmatched: 4. The CDR3 length is 14 residues.

This clonotype was counted many times. The chain joins TRBV3-1 to TRBJ2-3; 10 nucleotides agree with TRBD2. Germline V lookup: CDR1 LGHDT, CDR2 YNNKEL (reference sequence). The CDR3 contains 16 residues. The junction had 4 bases not matched to a gene; V was cut back by 2 bases and J by 2 bases. The CDR3 DNA sequence: TGTGCCAGCAGCCAATACAGCGGGGGGGACACAGATACGCAGTATTTT. This translates into CASSQYSGGDTDTQYF.

This clonotype has ten or more counts. CDR3 protein: CASSLDFGGAKGDTQYF. CDR3 in DNA: TGTGCCAGCAGCTTAGACTTTGGGGGGGCAAAGGGAGATACGCAGTATTTT. The rearrangement links TRBV13 to TRBJ2-3; tentative D call: TRBD2 (7 bases). This CDR3 spans 17 amino acids. Trimming took off 1 base at V and 5 bases at J, with 19 bases between the two ends. Per germline, CDR1 PRHDT and CDR2 FYEKMQ (reference sequence). Complete variable domain (other parts from reference TRBV13 and TRBJ2-3): AAGVIQSPRHLIKEKRETATLKCYPIPRHDTVYWYQQGPGQDPQFLISFYEKMQSDKGSIPDRFSAQQFSDYHSELNMSSLELGDSALYFCASSLDFGGAKGDTQYFGPGTRLTVL.

This clonotype was seen at least ten times. V is TRBV7-9 and J is TRBJ2-1; 9 positions agree with TRBD1. The CDR3 consists of 15 residues. Per the germline V gene, CDR1 is SEHNR and CDR2 is FQNEAQ (reference sequence). The J segment lost 9 bases and the V segment lost 7 bases, leaving 13 bases of the junction unmatched. The CDR3 nucleotides are TGTGCCAGCATCCAACCGACAGGGGGTTTCCCTGAGCAGTTCTTC. It yields the protein CASIQPTGGFPEQFF.